One T cell receptor (beta chain) is described in this entry. The sample belongs to a study of molecular identifiers for immune sequencing clone quantification. Trimming stripped 7 bases from V and 2 bases from J, with 14 bases between. Per the germline V gene, CDR1 is MNHEY and CDR2 is SVGEGT. The CDR3 loop spans 14 amino acids. TCRdb reprocessed the PCR reads via MiXCR and lists one record per CDR3 protein. The table includes about 510,000 distinct CDR3 sequences, 20% to 25% detected once. What was sequenced was naive CD8+ T cells from blood, with Jurkat cell RNA spiked in. Documented subset: FACS-sorted CD8+CD4-CCR7+CD45RA+ naive T cells. The rearrangement joins TRBV6-2 or TRBV6-3 to TRBJ2-5, with TRBD2 as a possible D gene (5 bases). This TCR derives from a human donor in good health. Some libraries in this study had Jurkat cell RNA spiked in. CDR3 coding DNA: TGTGCCAGCACCAAAGGAGGAGCACAAGAGACCCAGTACTTC. It codes for CASTKGGAQETQYF.